Listed below are T cell receptor beta chains from one sample, sequenced in a study of OX40 agonist ivuxolimab in advanced cancers. Clones were read by immunoSEQ multiplex PCR, and TCRdb kept only the in-frame ones, dropping some. This table holds 85,000 or so clones, approximately 86% found once. The sequences come from CD4+ or CD8+ T cells sorted from blood, collected in a trial of the OX40 agonist ivuxolimab. Every receptor here comes from an adult with an advanced solid tumor such as melanoma, head and neck, liver or kidney cancer. Both conserved end residues are part of each CDR3. The D gene is left open where the match is weak. Size is omitted from some rows. Given values are once, few, many or a class for expanded clones.

>-|-|TRBV5-5|TRBJ2-2
TGTGCCAGCAGCGGGGGCCCAGGAGGTGTAAAGGACACCGGGGAGCTGTTTTTT
CASSGGPGGVKDTGELFF
>TRBD1|-|TRBV5-1|TRBJ1-1
TGCGCCAGCAGCTCGACAGGGGGTGGCACTGAAGCTTTCTTT
CASSSTGGGTEAFF
>-|-|TRBV7-2|TRBJ1-6
TGTGCCAGCAGCTTAGGTCCGGCAAGACTCACCTATAATTCACCCCTCCACTTT
CASSLGPARLTYNSPLHF
>-|once|TRBV9|TRBJ2-5
TGTGCCAGCAGCGTACAGGGGGGAGAGACCCAGTACTTC
CASSVQGGETQYF
>TRBD2|-|TRBV11-2|TRBJ2-5
TGTGCCAGCAGCTTACTTTCACTAGCGGGGGGGCTAGAGACCCAGTACTTC
CASSLLSLAGGLETQYF
>-|-|TRBV5-1|TRBJ2-1
TGCGCCAGCAAACTGGGGACGTACAATGAGCAGTTCTTC
CASKLGTYNEQFF
>-|-|TRBV19|TRBJ2-5
TGTGCCAGTAGTCAACCGGGACAAGAGACCCAGTACTTC
CASSQPGQETQYF
>-|-|TRBV5-1|TRBJ1-1
TGCGCCAGCAGCGACGACACGAACACTGAAGCTTTCTTT
CASSDDTNTEAFF
>-|-|TRBV4-1|TRBJ1-3
TGCGCCAGCAGCCCCGGCCCTGCACGAGGATCTTCTGGAAACACCATATATTTT
CASSPGPARGSSGNTIYF
>TRBD1|-|TRBV2|TRBJ1-1
TGTGCCAGCAGTGGACAGGGTGGGAACACTGAAGCTTTCTTT
CASSGQGGNTEAFF
>-|-|TRBV6-1|TRBJ2-3
TGTGCCAGCAGCGCAAGAGGGGCGCGCACAGATACGCAGTATTTT
CASSARGARTDTQYF
>TRBD1|-|TRBV2|TRBJ1-2
TGTGCCAGCAACAGGGGCGCTGGCTACACCTTC
CASNRGAGYTF
>-|-|TRBV28|TRBJ1-2
TGTGCCAGCAGTTTAGACAGATACAACTATGGCTACACCTTC
CASSLDRYNYGYTF
>TRBD1|-|TRBV7-2|TRBJ1-4
TGTGCCAGCAGCTTAACGACAGGGTTTAATGAAAAACTGTTTTTT
CASSLTTGFNEKLFF
>-|-|TRBV6-6|TRBJ2-7
TGTGCCAGCAGTCCCGGTGTACGCGAGCAGTACTTC
CASSPGVREQYF
>-|-|TRBV9|TRBJ1-3
TGTGCCAGCAGCGTAAACTCTGGAAACACCATATATTTT
CASSVNSGNTIYF
>-|-|TRBV2|TRBJ1-1
TGTGCCAGCGTCCACCTGAACACTGAAGCTTTCTTT
CASVHLNTEAFF
>TRBD1|once|TRBV30|TRBJ2-2
TGTGCCTGGAGGGGACAGGGGGAAATCGGGGAGCTGTTTTTT
CAWRGQGEIGELFF
>TRBD1|-|TRBV4-3|TRBJ1-3
TGCGCCAGCAGCCAAGATCAGGGGGCTGGAAACACCATATATTTT
CASSQDQGAGNTIYF
>-|few|TRBV18|TRBJ2-7
TGTGCCAGCTCTTACGGGACACTCGAGCAGTACTTC
CASSYGTLEQYF
>-|-|TRBV7-9|TRBJ1-3
TGTGCCAGCAGCCCACGCCTGTTGGGGGCGCTTAGAAACACCATATATTTT
CASSPRLLGALRNTIYF
>-|-|TRBV10-3|TRBJ1-6
TGTGCCATCAGTGAGGCTACTAATTCACCCCTCCACTTT
CAISEATNSPLHF
>-|-|TRBV5-3|TRBJ2-5
TGTGCCAGAAGCTTCCTGGGGTGGGGGAACCAAGAGACCCAGTACTTC
CARSFLGWGNQETQYF
>-|-|TRBV6-6|TRBJ1-6
TGTGCCAGCAGTTACTCGACAGGTGGTAATTCACCCCTCCACTTT
CASSYSTGGNSPLHF
>TRBD1|-|TRBV15|TRBJ2-1
TGTGCCACCAGCACCAGAAAGACAGGGGACGAGCAGTTCTTC
CATSTRKTGDEQFF
>-|once|TRBV18|TRBJ1-6
TGTGCCAGCTCAAGCGGGACGGAGCCTAATTCACCCCTCCACTTT
CASSSGTEPNSPLHF
>-|-|TRBV5-1|TRBJ1-1
TGCGCCAGCAGCTTACAGGGCATGAACACTGAAGCTTTCTTT
CASSLQGMNTEAFF
>TRBD1|-|TRBV7-2|TRBJ2-7
TGTGCCAGCAGCCTTGAAGGGACAGGGGGCAACGAGCAGTACTTC
CASSLEGTGGNEQYF